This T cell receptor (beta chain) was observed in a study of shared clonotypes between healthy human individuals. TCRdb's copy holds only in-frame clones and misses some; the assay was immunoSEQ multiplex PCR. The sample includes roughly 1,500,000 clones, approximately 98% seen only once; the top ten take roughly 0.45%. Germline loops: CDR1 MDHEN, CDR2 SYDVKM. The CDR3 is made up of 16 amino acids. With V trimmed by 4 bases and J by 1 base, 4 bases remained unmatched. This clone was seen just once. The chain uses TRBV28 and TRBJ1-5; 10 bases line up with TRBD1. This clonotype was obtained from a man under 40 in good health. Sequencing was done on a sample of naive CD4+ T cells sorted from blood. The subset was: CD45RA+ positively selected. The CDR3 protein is CASSSPGQGSNQPQHF. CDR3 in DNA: TGTGCCAGCAGTTCCCCGGGACAGGGGAGCAATCAGCCCCAGCATTTT.